Shown below are 30 T cell receptor beta chains from a single sample sequenced in a study of Ad26.COV2.S vaccination and SARS-CoV-2 variants (dated by TCRdb to the early 2020s). Reading the label with the study, this specimen's treatment or condition is: 15 to 20 received Ad26.COV2.S at low or high dose, single or two shots; 5 received placebo; per-sample allocation not given. For vaccine and placebo recipients, the sequenced repertoires came from samples collected on day 63 after the first injection. Libraries were prepared through the immunoSEQ multiplex PCR assay. The table was pulled from immuneACCESS by TCRdb, which kept in-frame rearrangements only. Such tables lose some clones; where checked, under half of the loss comes from unresolved V genes, and the rest has no known cause. The sample includes a few hundred thousand clones, with under 90% observed a single time. 5.5% of the sample is taken by the ten largest.

Sequencing used peripheral blood, obtained in a trial of Ad26.COV2.S vaccine versus placebo. The source is a person between 18 and 59 years old who received the Ad26.COV2.S COVID-19 vaccine or a placebo.

J is TRBJ1-1 and V is TRBV13; D might be TRBD1 (6 bases). This CDR3 contains 14 residues. The germline CDR1 and CDR2 sequences are PRHDT and FYEKMQ (reference sequence). The V end was cut by 5 bases, the J end by 1 base, with 11 bases between. The CDR3 loop reads CASSHRATNTEAFF. CDR3 nucleotide sequence: TGTGCCAGCAGCCACAGGGCTACGAACACTGAAGCTTTCTTT.

The chain recombines TRBV6-5 with TRBJ2-2; D is possibly TRBD1 (7 bases). Germline lookup yields CDR1 MNHEY and CDR2 SVGAGI. This CDR3 has 15 residues. V dropped 5 bases and J dropped 7 bases, with 17 bases sitting between them. The CDR3, as DNA: TGTGCCAGCAGTCCCACGGAGGGGGCTGGCGGGGAGCTGTTTTTT. Its protein product is CASSPTEGAGGELFF.

The V gene is TRBV19, the J gene TRBJ2-1, with 9 bases lining up with TRBD1. Germline loops: CDR1 LNHDA, CDR2 SQIVND (reference sequence). The CDR3 is made up of 19 amino acids. Unmatched junction bases numbered 22, after V lost 5 bases and J lost 8 bases. As DNA, the CDR3 is TGTGCCAGTAGTTGGCGGGGGACAGGGATCCGAGTTCGAGCCGATGAGCAGTTCTTC. It is translated as CASSWRGTGIRVRADEQFF.

This chain uses TRBV4-3 with TRBJ1-2; TRBD1 aligns across 7 bases. This CDR3 is 15 amino acids long. V lost 0 bases and J lost 8; bases outside the gene matches: 9. From germline, CDR1 is LGHNA and CDR2 YSLEER. CDR3 loop: CASSQEEGAGLGYTF. DNA of the CDR3: TGCGCCAGCAGCCAAGAAGAGGGGGCGGGTCTGGGCTACACCTTC.

The chain employs TRBV28 and TRBJ2-5, with 11 bases that match TRBD1. The CDR3 runs 15 residues. The germline V gene has CDR1 MDHEN and CDR2 SYDVKM. The V gene end was trimmed by 7 bases and the J gene end by 5 bases; junction bases not matched to a gene: 9. The CDR3 reads CASIAGTGGYETQYF. CDR3 in DNA: TGTGCCAGCATTGCCGGGACAGGGGGTTATGAGACCCAGTACTTC.

J is TRBJ1-6 and V is TRBV11-2, with D maybe TRBD1 (5 bases). The germline V and J ends were trimmed by 0 bases and 9 bases, with 18 bases remaining between them. Germline V CDR1 and CDR2: SGHAT, FQNNGV. The CDR3 runs to 17 residues. CDR3 in amino acids: CASSLEQGVRPRSPLHF. In DNA form, the CDR3 reads TGTGCCAGCAGCTTAGAGCAAGGGGTACGACCTCGTTCACCCCTCCACTTT.

This sequence joins TRBV6-2 or TRBV6-3 and TRBJ1-1; D is possibly TRBD1 (6 bases). Trimming shortened V by 4 bases and J by 3 bases, and 24 bases separated the two germline ends. The germline V gene encodes CDR1 MNHEY and CDR2 SVGEGT. The CDR3 runs 18 residues. The CDR3 DNA is TGTGCCAGCAGTTTCTCCTTACAGGGTAGGGGCGATGACACTGAAGCTTTCTTT. Its protein product is CASSFSLQGRGDDTEAFF.

The table lists this clone with a few counts. The chain joins TRBV3-1 (or the pseudogene TRBV3-2) to TRBJ2-1; D unclear. CDR1 is LGHDT and CDR2 is YNNKEL in the germline V gene (reference sequence). This CDR3 has 13 residues. The V and J ends lost 0 bases and 10 bases respectively, with 10 bases between them. The CDR3, as DNA: TGTGCCAGCAGCCAAGAGTCGTCCGTGGAGCAGTTCTTC. Translating it yields CASSQESSVEQFF.

The chain recombines TRBV10-3 with TRBJ1-1; D ambiguous. The germline V gene encodes CDR1 ENHRY and CDR2 SYGVKD. V was trimmed by 5 bases and J by 0 bases, leaving 4 bases between them. This CDR3 contains 12 residues. CDR3 sequence (DNA): TGTGCCATCAGTAGACTGAACACTGAAGCTTTCTTT. Protein sequence: CAISRLNTEAFF.

This clone was observed a single time. V and J are TRBV14 and TRBJ1-2; 7 positions agree with TRBD1. Germline CDR1 reads SGHDN; CDR2 reads FVKESK. CDR3 length: 13 amino acids. V trimming: 4 bases; J trimming: 5 bases; junction bases outside the gene matches: 4. The CDR3 DNA reads TGTGCCAGCAGCCGAGGGGGCGGGTATGGCTACACCTTC. It specifies CASSRGGGYGYTF.

The CDR3: CASSSPTDRAKNIQYF. As DNA, the CDR3 is TGTGCCAGCAGCTCCCCAACCGACAGGGCTAAAAACATTCAGTACTTC. The chain links TRBV7-9 to TRBJ2-4; 7 nucleotides line up with TRBD1. V shed 4 bases, J shed 4 bases, and the junction held 10 bases outside the gene matches. Germline CDR1 and CDR2: SEHNR and FQNEAQ (reference sequence). CDR3 length: 16 amino acids.

The chain carries TRBV12-5 and TRBJ2-3, with D perhaps TRBD2 (5 bases). Trimming shortened V by 10 bases and J by 2 bases, and 13 bases separated the two germline ends. In germline, CDR1 is LGHNT, CDR2 FRNRAP. CDR3 length: 13 residues. The CDR3 loop reads CAIGVGNTDTQYF. The CDR3 DNA reads TGTGCTATCGGGGTGGGGAACACAGATACGCAGTATTTT. Looking up the rest from reference TRBV12-5 and TRBJ2-3 gives the full variable domain: DARVTQTPRHKVTEMGQEVTMRCQPILGHNTVFWYRQTMMQGLELLAYFRNRAPLDDSGMPKDRFSAEMPDATLATLKIQPSEPRDSAVYFCAIGVGNTDTQYFGPGTRLTVL.

The chain is built from TRBV7-9 and TRBJ2-1, with 10 bases matching TRBD1. The J segment lost 8 bases and the V segment lost 4 bases, leaving 8 bases of the junction unmatched. There are 15 residues in the CDR3. CDR1 is SEHNR and CDR2 is FQNEAQ in the germline V gene (reference sequence). The CDR3 DNA reads TGTGCCAGCAGCTCCCCGGGACAGGGGTTCCATGAGCAGTTCTTC. Amino acid sequence: CASSSPGQGFHEQFF. Looking up the rest from reference TRBV7-9 and TRBJ2-1 gives the full variable domain: DTGVSQNPRHKITKRGQNVTFRCDPISEHNRLYWYRQTLGQGPEFLTYFQNEAQLEKSRLLSDRFSAERPKGSFSTLEIQRTEQGDSAMYLCASSSPGQGFHEQFFGPGTRLTVL.

The rearrangement joins TRBV7-2 to TRBJ1-4; D gene unclear. Deletions cut 1 base from V and 4 bases from J, with 7 bases between. The CDR3 covers 14 residues. The V gene's germline CDR1 is SGHTA and CDR2 FQGNSA. The CDR3 sequence: CASSLGAGNEKLFF. CDR3 DNA: TGTGCCAGCAGCTTAGGGGCCGGTAATGAAAAACTGTTTTTT.

J is TRBJ2-2 and V is TRBV10-3; D is unclear. The germline V gene has CDR1 ENHRY and CDR2 SYGVKD. V was cut by 2 bases and J by 6 bases, with 7 bases left in between. CDR3 length equals 13 residues. The CDR3 DNA reads as TGTGCCATCAGTGAGCCGACCCCCGGGGAGCTGTTTTTT. Translation: CAISEPTPGELFF.

The sample holds a few counts of this clone. This chain links TRBV7-9 with TRBJ2-2; unclear D gene. From germline, CDR1 is SEHNR and CDR2 FQNEAQ (reference sequence). The CDR3 is made up of 15 amino acids. Between the trimmed V and J ends, which lost 5 bases and 1 base, there was a span of 11 bases. The CDR3 DNA reads TGTGCCAGCAGCACCGACCCGGAGAACACCGGGGAGCTGTTTTTT. Amino acids: CASSTDPENTGELFF.

The chain combines TRBV19 with TRBJ1-4, with 7 bases matching TRBD1. Germline V gives CDR1 LNHDA, CDR2 SQIVND (reference sequence). V shed 0 bases and J 11 bases; nucleotides not matched to a gene: 6. This CDR3 spans 14 amino acids. The CDR3 here is CASSIDPDREKLFF. The CDR3 bases are TGTGCCAGTAGTATAGATCCAGACAGGGAGAAACTGTTTTTT.

The CDR3 loop reads CASSQDRVPSYEQYF. Written as DNA, the CDR3 is TGTGCCAGCAGCCAGGACAGGGTTCCCTCCTACGAGCAGTACTTC. This rearrangement joins TRBV5-8 to TRBJ2-7; the match to TRBD1 covers 8 bases. Trimming removed 4 bases from V and 0 bases from J; junction bases left unmatched: 6. The length of the CDR3 is 15 residues. Germline assignment: CDR1 SGHTS and CDR2 YDEGEE.

V and J are TRBV28 and TRBJ1-2; D not certain. With 6 bases removed from V and 0 bases from J, the gap between germline ends came to 8 bases. The CDR3 extends over 13 amino acids. Germline CDR1 and CDR2: MDHEN and SYDVKM. CDR3 DNA sequence: TGTGCCAGCAGCGCGGTTCCTAACTATGGCTACACCTTC. Protein: CASSAVPNYGYTF.

This clone was recorded once. The chain combines TRBV6-5 with TRBJ1-1; D may be TRBD1 (5 bases). Germline V gene data show CDR1 as MNHEY and CDR2 as SVGAGI. This CDR3 contains 12 residues. The ends were cut back, 8 bases at V and 5 bases at J, with 12 bases in the middle. The CDR3 DNA is TGTGCCAGCGGTAGGAAGGGGACTGAAGCTTTCTTT. This translates into CASGRKGTEAFF.

The V call is TRBV14, the J call TRBJ2-7, with D perhaps TRBD2 (5 bases). This CDR3 is 16 amino acids long. The V end was cut by 0 bases, the J end by 6 bases, with 18 bases between. Germline assignment: CDR1 SGHDN and CDR2 FVKESK. CDR3 protein: CASSQDRSRAAGEQYF. DNA of the CDR3: TGTGCCAGCAGCCAAGATAGGAGCCGGGCCGCGGGCGAGCAGTACTTC.

J is TRBJ2-2 and V is TRBV29-1; D possibly uses TRBD1 or TRBD2 (6 bases each). Deletions cut 3 bases from V and 4 bases from J, with 12 bases between. The CDR3 sequence is 14 residues long. In germline, CDR1 is SQVTM, CDR2 ANQGSEA. The CDR3 sequence: CSVEGRGLTGELFF. The CDR3 nucleotides read TGCAGCGTTGAGGGCAGGGGACTCACCGGGGAGCTGTTTTTT.

This chain links TRBV7-9 with TRBJ2-3; 9 bases are a match to TRBD2. The CDR3 contains 17 residues. CDR1 and CDR2 from the germline V gene are SEHNR and FQNEAQ (reference sequence). The V segment lost 2 bases and the J segment 6 bases; nucleotides outside the gene matches: 12. DNA for the CDR3: TGTGCCAGCAGCTTATCGGCGGGAGGGCCAATAGGGGATACGCAGTATTTT. Translating it yields CASSLSAGGPIGDTQYF.

In DNA, the CDR3 is TGTGCCAGCAGTTACTCGACTCAGGTTAATCAGCCCCAGCATTTT. It yields the protein CASSYSTQVNQPQHF. The rearrangement joins TRBV6-5 to TRBJ1-5; no definite D call. With 0 bases removed from V and 4 bases from J, the gap between germline ends came to 10 bases. Looked up from germline, CDR1 is MNHEY and CDR2 is SVGAGI. This CDR3 has 15 residues.

The chain joins TRBV7-6 to TRBJ1-1; D unresolved. CDR1 is SGHVS, CDR2 FNYEAQ, per germline. The V end was cut by 6 bases, the J end by 2 bases, with 10 bases between. The length of the CDR3 is 13 residues. The CDR3 is CASRSNYNTEAFF. CDR3 sequence (DNA): TGTGCCAGCAGGTCTAACTATAACACTGAAGCTTTCTTT.

The sample holds one count of this clone. The chain couples TRBV27 to TRBJ1-5, with D uncertain. V lost 2 bases and J 7 bases, leaving 12 bases between the germline ends. CDR3 length equals 14 residues. Germline lookup yields CDR1 MNHEY and CDR2 SMNVEV (reference sequence). Here the CDR3 DNA reads TGTGCCAGCAGTTTACTCGTACCGGGGCAGCCCCAGCATTTT. Translating it yields CASSLLVPGQPQHF.

This clone was observed a handful of times. V and J are TRBV5-8 and TRBJ2-7, with TRBD2 as a possible D gene (5 bases). V shed 7 bases and J shed 2 bases, with 16 bases lying between them. Germline V gene lookup returns CDR1 SGHTS and CDR2 YDEGEE. The CDR3 spans 14 residues. CDR3 in DNA: TGTGCCAGCCAGGAACGGGAACCCACCTACGAGCAGTACGTC. It encodes CASQEREPTYEQYV.

The chain recombines TRBV7-2 with TRBJ2-7, with 9 bases that match TRBD1. V shed 5 bases and J 2 bases; nucleotides not matched to a gene: 7. Germline CDR1 is SGHTA and CDR2 is FQGNSA. This CDR3 has 15 residues. CDR3 residues: CASSPRTGAAYEQYF. The CDR3 DNA is TGTGCCAGCAGCCCCAGGACAGGGGCAGCCTACGAGCAGTACTTC.

The rearrangement uses TRBV27 and TRBJ1-1, with no clear D. This CDR3 comprises 13 residues. Germline CDR1 is MNHEY and CDR2 is SMNVEV (reference sequence). The V and J ends lost 6 bases and 0 bases respectively, with 8 bases between them. CDR3 amino acids: CASRVALNTEAFF. The CDR3, as DNA: TGTGCCAGCAGGGTAGCTTTGAACACTGAAGCTTTCTTT.

This sequence joins TRBV5-5 and TRBJ2-3; D uncertain. Trimming stripped 0 bases from V and 6 bases from J, with 8 bases between. In germline, CDR1 is SGHKS, CDR2 YYEKEE (reference sequence). CDR3 length equals 13 residues. DNA for the CDR3: TGTGCCAGCAGCTTGGTCGAGTGGGATACGCAGTATTTT. Its protein is CASSLVEWDTQYF.